The 31 T cell receptor beta chains reported below all come from one sample, sequenced in a study of blood T cell repertoires in COVID-19. The protocol was immunoSEQ multiplex PCR, while the TCRdb copy is restricted to in-frame clones and leaves out a portion. Of approximately 210,000 clones listed, approximately 90% are singletons. Material for sequencing was peripheral blood. These receptors were obtained from a woman in her thirties or forties who had recovered from COVID-19.

The chain combines TRBV27 with TRBJ2-3; no clear D. The CDR3 is 14 amino acids. The ends were cut back, 6 bases at V and 4 bases at J, with 14 bases in the middle. Germline V gene lookup returns CDR1 MNHEY and CDR2 SMNVEV (reference sequence). This CDR3 reads CASSPSVPPDTQYF. CDR3 nucleotides: TGTGCCAGCAGCCCATCAGTCCCCCCAGATACGCAGTATTTT.

This clone was recorded once. The V call is TRBV29-1, the J call TRBJ1-2; D unclear. This CDR3 region has 12 residues. Germline CDR1 and CDR2: SQVTM and ANQGSEA. V lost 1 base to trimming and J lost 4 bases, with 7 bases between them. The CDR3 sequence: CSVEVAAYGYTF. The CDR3 nucleotides read TGCAGCGTTGAAGTGGCCGCCTATGGCTACACCTTC.

Here the CDR3 DNA reads TGTGCTAGTGCCGGCGGCTCATTGGCGGGGGAGCAGTTCTTC. It encodes CASAGGSLAGEQFF. V is TRBV12-5 and J is TRBJ2-1, with TRBD2 as a possible D gene (6 bases). V lost 7 bases and J 10 bases, leaving 20 bases between the germline ends. The CDR3 has 14 amino acids. Germline values: CDR1 LGHNT, CDR2 FRNRAP.

V gene TRBV24-1 combines with J gene TRBJ1-1; no clear D gene. Germline CDR1 KGHDR, CDR2 SFDVKD. V was cut by 2 bases and J by 1 base, with 22 bases left in between. There are 19 residues in the CDR3. The CDR3 region has the DNA TGTGCCACCAGTGATTCGTCCCGCTCGCAGTTAGACTCGAACACTGAAGCTTTCTTT. It specifies CATSDSSRSQLDSNTEAFF.

The chain carries TRBV4-3 and TRBJ2-6, with TRBD1 matching 9 bases. The CDR3 is made up of 16 amino acids. V was pared by 5 bases and J by 3 bases, with 5 bases of the junction left unmatched. Per germline, CDR1 LGHNA and CDR2 YSLEER. Written as DNA, the CDR3 is TGCGCCAGCAGCTCCGGGACAGGGAATGGGGCCAACGTCCTGACTTTC. Protein: CASSSGTGNGANVLTF.

The chain has TRBV4-1 and TRBJ2-1; 10 bases fit TRBD2. Germline assignment: CDR1 MGHRA and CDR2 YSYEKL. The CDR3 loop spans 15 amino acids. With V trimmed by 4 bases and J by 10 bases, 10 bases remained unmatched. The CDR3 DNA reads TGCGCCAGCAGCCTCGGGCTAGCGGGAGTTCAGGAGCAGTTCTTC. It is translated as CASSLGLAGVQEQFF.

The chain employs TRBV6-2 or TRBV6-3 and TRBJ2-1, with 8 bases identical to TRBD1. J lost 3 bases, V lost 2 bases, and 3 bases had no gene match. The CDR3 loop spans 15 amino acids. Germline V gene sequence: CDR1 MNHEY, CDR2 SVGEGT. The CDR3 sequence: CASSYAGGRYNEQFF. The CDR3 DNA follows: TGTGCCAGCAGTTACGCAGGGGGCCGCTACAATGAGCAGTTCTTC.

The rearrangement joins TRBV7-9 to TRBJ2-5; D possibly corresponds to TRBD2 (6 bases). CDR1 and CDR2 (germline): SEHNR, FQNEAQ (reference sequence). The CDR3 sequence is 14 residues long. V was shortened by 8 bases and J by 5 bases, with 18 bases between the two germline ends. CDR3 in DNA: TGTGCCAGCTTTATACCGGGAGTAGTGGAGACCCAGTACTTC. Protein: CASFIPGVVETQYF.

V gene TRBV7-9 combines with J gene TRBJ2-1; TRBD2 matches 14 bases. The germline gives CDR1 SEHNR, CDR2 FQNEAQ (reference sequence). The CDR3 length is 15 residues. Trimming cost V 3 bases and J 8 bases; bases outside gene matches: 3. Written as DNA, the CDR3 is TGTGCCAGCAGCTTGGGGACTAGCGGGAGCGATGAGCAGTTCTTC. This gives the protein CASSLGTSGSDEQFF.

Only one count was recorded for this clone. The chain combines TRBV28 with TRBJ1-5; D possibly corresponds to TRBD1 (5 bases). The ends were cut back, 8 bases at V and 0 bases at J, with 14 bases in the middle. Germline V lookup: CDR1 MDHEN, CDR2 SYDVKM. This CDR3 has 15 residues. CDR3 loop: CASAGSDFSNQPQHF. CDR3 coding DNA: TGTGCCAGCGCAGGGTCCGACTTTAGCAATCAGCCCCAGCATTTT. The full variable domain, rest sourced from reference TRBV28 and TRBJ1-5, is DVKVTQSSRYLVKRTGEKVFLECVQDMDHENMFWYRQDPGLGLRLIYFSYDVKMKEKGDIPEGYSVSREKKERFSLILESASTNQTSMYLCASAGSDFSNQPQHFGDGTRLSIL.

V usage is TRBV6-5 and J usage is TRBJ2-2; no definite D call. Deletions cut 5 bases from V and 6 bases from J, with 16 bases between. The CDR3 contains 15 residues. Germline V gene sequence: CDR1 MNHEY, CDR2 SVGAGI. DNA of the CDR3: TGTGCCAGCAGTCAAAGTCGTCGAGCCGCCGGGGAGCTGTTTTTT. It is translated as CASSQSRRAAGELFF.

This rearrangement joins TRBV3-1 (or the pseudogene TRBV3-2) to TRBJ2-5, with a possible D match to TRBD2 (5 bases). Germline loops: CDR1 LGHDT, CDR2 YNNKEL (reference sequence). This CDR3 spans 16 amino acids. The V and J ends lost 4 bases and 2 bases respectively, with 17 bases between them. The CDR3: CASSLPRLARQETQYF. The CDR3 coding sequence is TGTGCCAGCAGCCTCCCCAGGCTAGCTCGACAAGAGACCCAGTACTTC.

This chain uses TRBV2 with TRBJ2-2, with D possibly matching TRBD1 (6 bases). Deletions cut 6 bases from V and 2 bases from J, with 13 bases between. Germline V CDR1 and CDR2: SNHLY, FYNNEI. The CDR3 runs 15 residues. The CDR3 region has the DNA TGTGCCAGCAGCAACAGGGCGGGTAACACCGGGGAGCTGTTTTTT. Translation: CASSNRAGNTGELFF.

The chain couples TRBV28 to TRBJ1-6; 7 bases map to TRBD1. This CDR3 is 14 amino acids long. Germline CDR1 is MDHEN and CDR2 is SYDVKM. The V and J ends lost 5 bases and 10 bases, in that order; junction bases with no gene match: 8. CDR3 sequence (DNA): TGTGCCAGCAGTATGACAGGGACTAGCTCACCCCTCCACTTT. The encoded protein is CASSMTGTSSPLHF.

The V gene is TRBV11-3, the J gene TRBJ2-5; weak D call: TRBD2 (5 bases). With 1 base removed from V and 4 bases from J, the gap between germline ends came to 16 bases. The germline gives CDR1 SGHNT, CDR2 YENEEA. The CDR3 has 16 amino acids. CDR3 sequence reads: CASSLGVSSGVETQYF. The CDR3 nucleotides are TGTGCCAGCAGCTTAGGGGTGTCGAGCGGTGTAGAGACCCAGTACTTC.

The chain couples TRBV27 to TRBJ1-5; TRBD1 agrees at 7 bases. Germline V gives CDR1 MNHEY, CDR2 SMNVEV (reference sequence). With V trimmed by 6 bases and J by 1 base, 6 bases remained unmatched. The length of the CDR3 is 15 residues. The CDR3 region is CASREGTASNQPQHF. Written as DNA, the CDR3 is TGTGCCAGCAGAGAAGGGACAGCCAGCAATCAGCCCCAGCATTTT.

The CDR3 sequence is CASSQGQNEQFF. The CDR3 nucleotides read TGCGCCAGCAGCCAAGGACAGAATGAGCAGTTCTTC. This chain uses TRBV4-3 with TRBJ2-1, with D maybe TRBD1 (5 bases). The CDR3 runs to 12 residues. The V gene lost 1 base and the J gene lost 7 bases, with 5 bases spanning the gap. Germline CDR1 is LGHNA and CDR2 is YSLEER.

The table lists this clone with a few counts. CDR3 nucleotides: TGTGCCAGCAGACTGAGCGGGAGCTACGAGCAGTACTTC. This encodes CASRLSGSYEQYF. The chain uses TRBV25-1 and TRBJ2-7; 8 nucleotides line up with TRBD2. The CDR3 has 13 residues. Germline CDR1 is MGHDK and CDR2 is SYGVNS. Trimming took 6 bases from V and 3 from J; bases not matched to a gene: 4.

The genes are TRBV6-2 or TRBV6-3 and TRBJ2-2; 10 bases fit TRBD2. The V and J ends lost 2 bases and 2 bases, in that order; junction bases with no gene match: 5. Germline V gene lookup returns CDR1 MNHEY and CDR2 SVGEGT. CDR3 size: 17 residues. The CDR3 nucleotides read TGTGCCAGCAGTTACCTTAGCGGGAGGCCTAACACCGGGGAGCTGTTTTTT. This sequence encodes CASSYLSGRPNTGELFF.

This sequence joins TRBV2 and TRBJ2-3; 7 bases line up with TRBD2. In germline, CDR1 is SNHLY, CDR2 FYNNEI. J lost 3 bases, V lost 6 bases, and 12 bases had no gene match. The CDR3 is 16 residues long. This CDR3 is CASSLSVGTITDTQYF. CDR3 DNA sequence: TGTGCCAGCAGCTTAAGTGTTGGGACTATAACAGATACGCAGTATTTT.

The gene calls are TRBV19 and TRBJ2-1, with 8 positions matching TRBD2. Germline V gene data show CDR1 as LNHDA and CDR2 as SQIVND (reference sequence). V shed 10 bases and J 0 bases; nucleotides not matched to a gene: 5. The CDR3 sequence is 14 residues long. CDR3 DNA sequence: TGTGCCACCAGCGGGAGTATCTCCTACAATGAGCAGTTCTTC. Translated: CATSGSISYNEQFF.

In DNA, the CDR3 is TGTGCCATCAGTCCAAGAGCGGGAGTAGGGGAAGAGACCCAGTACTTC. Translation gives CAISPRAGVGEETQYF. The chain combines TRBV10-3 with TRBJ2-5, with 8 nucleotides matching TRBD2. Germline lookup yields CDR1 ENHRY and CDR2 SYGVKD. The V and J ends lost 5 bases and 3 bases, in that order; junction bases with no gene match: 11. This CDR3 has 16 amino acids.

V gene TRBV27 combines with J gene TRBJ2-1, with unresolved D. Germline V gene data show CDR1 as MNHEY and CDR2 as SMNVEV (reference sequence). This CDR3 contains 15 residues. Deletions cut 0 bases from V and 2 bases from J, with 8 bases between. Here the CDR3 DNA reads TGTGCCAGCAGTTTATCGTCAGGTACCTACAATGAGCAGTTCTTC. It codes for CASSLSSGTYNEQFF.

The chain joins TRBV6-5 to TRBJ1-1, with 12 positions matching TRBD1. J was trimmed by 5 bases and V by 7 bases; bases with no gene match: 8. CDR1 and CDR2 from the germline V gene are MNHEY and SVGAGI. The CDR3 sequence is 15 residues long. As DNA, the CDR3 is TGTGCCAGCACCGGGACAGGGGGCTTTGGGACTGAAGCTTTCTTT. This gives the protein CASTGTGGFGTEAFF.

In this sample, this clone turned up a few times. This rearrangement joins TRBV28 to TRBJ1-4, with 7 positions matching TRBD1. CDR1 is MDHEN, CDR2 SYDVKM, per germline. The CDR3 is 18 residues long. Trimming took 4 bases from V and 3 from J; bases not matched to a gene: 14. DNA of the CDR3: TGTGCCAGCAGTTCTTTTGAGTCCCTAGGGACAGCTAATGAAAAACTGTTTTTT. Translation: CASSSFESLGTANEKLFF.

About this clone: Other DNA variants within this sample encode the same CDR3. V usage is TRBV28 and J usage is TRBJ1-6, with TRBD1 matching 9 bases. J was trimmed by 10 bases and V by 6 bases; bases with no gene match: 4. The germline V gene encodes CDR1 MDHEN and CDR2 SYDVKM. There are 13 residues in the CDR3. Here the CDR3 DNA reads TGTGCCAGCAGACGACAGGGGGACTCACCCCTCCACTTT. Its protein product is CASRRQGDSPLHF.

CDR3 sequence reads: CASSITGTTTEAFF. For the CDR3, the DNA is TGTGCCAGTAGTATTACCGGGACAACCACTGAAGCTTTCTTT. V usage is TRBV19 and J usage is TRBJ1-1, with D perhaps TRBD1 (6 bases). V lost 3 bases, J lost 4 bases, and 12 bases lay in between. This CDR3 is built from 14 residues. Per the germline V gene, CDR1 is LNHDA and CDR2 is SQIVND (reference sequence).

The J gene is TRBJ2-7, the V gene TRBV28, with D possibly TRBD2 on 6 matching bases. From germline, CDR1 is MDHEN and CDR2 SYDVKM. This CDR3 contains 15 residues. Trimming removed 4 bases at V and 3 bases at J, with 16 bases between. This chain's CDR3 is CASSSRLDTIYEQYF. CDR3 in DNA: TGTGCCAGCAGTTCACGACTAGATACAATCTACGAGCAGTACTTC.

The V gene is TRBV5-5, the J gene TRBJ2-3; 9 nucleotides agree with TRBD2. Germline V lookup: CDR1 SGHKS, CDR2 YYEKEE (reference sequence). This CDR3 spans 15 amino acids. Losses at the gene ends were 2 bases for V and 1 base for J; bases not matched to a gene: 2. The CDR3 DNA reads TGTGCCAGCAGCTTATTAGCGGGAGGCACAGATACGCAGTATTTT. As protein: CASSLLAGGTDTQYF.

The V call is TRBV11-2, the J call TRBJ2-7, with 9 bases lining up with TRBD1. Per germline, CDR1 SGHAT and CDR2 FQNNGV. The CDR3 has 15 amino acids. Trimming took 5 bases from V and 0 from J; bases not matched to a gene: 5. The CDR3 coding sequence is TGTGCCAGCAGCGCCGGGACAGGGAGCTCCTACGAGCAGTACTTC. Translated, it gives CASSAGTGSSYEQYF.

The chain employs TRBV4-3 and TRBJ2-2; TRBD2 matches at 7 bases. The V gene end was trimmed by 4 bases and the J gene end by 5 bases; junction bases not matched to a gene: 10. This CDR3 has 16 amino acids. CDR1 is LGHNA, CDR2 YSLEER, per germline. CDR3 in DNA: TGCGCCAGCAGCCCGGAGACCCTAGCGGCTACCGGGGAGCTGTTTTTT. Translating it yields CASSPETLAATGELFF.